This T cell receptor (beta chain) was recorded in a study of blood T cell repertoires in COVID-19. Looked up from germline, CDR1 is MDHEN and CDR2 is SYDVKM. The CDR3 is 17 residues long. Losses at the gene ends were 3 bases for V and 0 bases for J; bases not matched to a gene: 6. Generated by immunoSEQ multiplex PCR, the TCRdb table keeps only in-frame clones and is missing some. The repertoire consists of under 100,000 clones, with around 81% occurring once and the leading ten covering 12%. Sequenced input: peripheral blood. The TCR originated in a woman between 65 and 79 years old with active or convalescent COVID-19. V and J are TRBV28 and TRBJ1-4, with 8 bases fitting TRBD1. DNA for the CDR3: TGTGCCAGCAGTTTGCCTGGACAGGGCCCAACTAATGAAAAACTGTTTTTT. Amino acids: CASSLPGQGPTNEKLFF.